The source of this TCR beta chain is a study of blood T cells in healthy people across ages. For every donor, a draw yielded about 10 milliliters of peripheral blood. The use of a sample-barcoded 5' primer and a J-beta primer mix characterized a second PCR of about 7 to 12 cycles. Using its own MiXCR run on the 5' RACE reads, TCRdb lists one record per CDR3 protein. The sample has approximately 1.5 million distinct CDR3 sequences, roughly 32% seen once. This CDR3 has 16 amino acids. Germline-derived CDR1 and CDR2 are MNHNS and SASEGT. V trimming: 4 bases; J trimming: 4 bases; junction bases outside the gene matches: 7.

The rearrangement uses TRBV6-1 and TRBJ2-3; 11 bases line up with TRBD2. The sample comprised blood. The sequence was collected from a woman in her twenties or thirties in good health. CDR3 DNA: TGTGCCAGCAGTGCGCCTAGCGGGGGGCCCCCAGATACGCAGTATTTT. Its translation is CASSAPSGGPPDTQYF.